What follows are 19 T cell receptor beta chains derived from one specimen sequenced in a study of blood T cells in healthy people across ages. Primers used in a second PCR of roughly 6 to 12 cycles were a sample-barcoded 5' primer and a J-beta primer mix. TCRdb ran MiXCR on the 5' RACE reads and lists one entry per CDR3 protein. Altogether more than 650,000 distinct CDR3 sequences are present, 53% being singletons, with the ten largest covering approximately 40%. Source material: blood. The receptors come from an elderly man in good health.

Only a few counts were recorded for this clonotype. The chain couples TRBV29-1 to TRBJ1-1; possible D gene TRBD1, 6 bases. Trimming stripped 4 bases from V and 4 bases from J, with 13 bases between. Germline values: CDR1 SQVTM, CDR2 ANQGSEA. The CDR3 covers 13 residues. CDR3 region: CSVGTGMGTEAFF. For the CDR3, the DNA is TGCAGCGTTGGAACAGGGATGGGCACTGAAGCTTTCTTT.

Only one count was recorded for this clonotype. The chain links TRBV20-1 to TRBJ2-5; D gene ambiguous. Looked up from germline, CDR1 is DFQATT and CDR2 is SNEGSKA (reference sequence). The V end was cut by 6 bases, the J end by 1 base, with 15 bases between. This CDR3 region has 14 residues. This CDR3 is CSAHPLSFQETQYF. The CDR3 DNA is TGCAGTGCCCACCCCTTGAGCTTCCAAGAGACCCAGTACTTC.

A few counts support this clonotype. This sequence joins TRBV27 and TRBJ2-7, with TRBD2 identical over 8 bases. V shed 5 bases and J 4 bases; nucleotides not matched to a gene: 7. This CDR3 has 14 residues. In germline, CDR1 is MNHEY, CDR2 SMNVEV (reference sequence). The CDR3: CASSPGSGRYEQYF. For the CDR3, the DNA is TGTGCCAGCAGTCCGGGGAGCGGGAGATACGAGCAGTACTTC.

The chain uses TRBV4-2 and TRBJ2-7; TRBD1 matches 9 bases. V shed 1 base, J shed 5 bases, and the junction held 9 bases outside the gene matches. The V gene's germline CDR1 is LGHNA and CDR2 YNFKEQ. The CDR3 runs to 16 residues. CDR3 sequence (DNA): TGTGCCAGCAGCCAAGCGGTAGGGGACAGGGCAAACGAGCAGTACTTC. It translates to CASSQAVGDRANEQYF.

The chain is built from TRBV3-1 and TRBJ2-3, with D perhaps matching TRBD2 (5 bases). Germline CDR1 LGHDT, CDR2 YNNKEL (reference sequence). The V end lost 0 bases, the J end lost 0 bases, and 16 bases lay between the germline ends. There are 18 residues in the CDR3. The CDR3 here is CASSQDRVGGLSTDTQYF. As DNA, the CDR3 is TGTGCCAGCAGCCAAGATAGGGTAGGCGGGCTCAGCACAGATACGCAGTATTTT.

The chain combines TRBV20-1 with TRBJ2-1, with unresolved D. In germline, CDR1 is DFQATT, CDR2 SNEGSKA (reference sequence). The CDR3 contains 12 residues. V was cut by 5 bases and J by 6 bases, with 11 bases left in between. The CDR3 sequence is CSAPKQANEQFF. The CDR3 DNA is TGCAGTGCTCCGAAGCAGGCCAATGAGCAGTTCTTC.

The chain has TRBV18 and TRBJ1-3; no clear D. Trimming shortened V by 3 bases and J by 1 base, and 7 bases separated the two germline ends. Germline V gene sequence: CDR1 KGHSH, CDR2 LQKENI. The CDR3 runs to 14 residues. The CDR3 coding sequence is TGTGCCAGCTCACCGGAGTCTTCTGGAAACACCATATATTTT. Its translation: CASSPESSGNTIYF.

CDR3 in DNA: TGTGCCAGCAGTTTAATTCTATCGGGACAGGGCTTTAATGAGCAGTTCTTC. Its protein product is CASSLILSGQGFNEQFF. This sequence joins TRBV12-3 or TRBV12-4 and TRBJ2-1; 9 bases line up with TRBD1. V trimming: 2 bases; J trimming: 7 bases; junction bases outside the gene matches: 12. The CDR3 totals 17 residues.

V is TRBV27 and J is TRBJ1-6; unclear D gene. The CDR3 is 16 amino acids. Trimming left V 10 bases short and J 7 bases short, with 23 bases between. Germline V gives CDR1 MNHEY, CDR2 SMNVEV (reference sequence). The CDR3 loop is CATRLTPGQHNSPLHF. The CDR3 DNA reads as TGTGCCACTAGACTGACCCCCGGCCAACACAATTCACCCCTCCACTTT.

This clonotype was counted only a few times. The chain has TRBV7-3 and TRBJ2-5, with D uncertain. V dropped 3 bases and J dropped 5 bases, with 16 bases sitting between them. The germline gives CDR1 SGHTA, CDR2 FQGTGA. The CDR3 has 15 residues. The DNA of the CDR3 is TGTGCCAGCAGCTTGATGAGCTCCCTCCCCGAGACCCAGTACTTC. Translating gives CASSLMSSLPETQYF. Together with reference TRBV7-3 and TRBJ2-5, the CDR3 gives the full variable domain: GAGVSQTPSNKVTEKGKYVELRCDPISGHTALYWYRQSLGQGPEFLIYFQGTGAADDSGLPNDRFFAVRPEGSVSTLKIQRTERGDSAVYLCASSLMSSLPETQYFGPGTRLLVL.

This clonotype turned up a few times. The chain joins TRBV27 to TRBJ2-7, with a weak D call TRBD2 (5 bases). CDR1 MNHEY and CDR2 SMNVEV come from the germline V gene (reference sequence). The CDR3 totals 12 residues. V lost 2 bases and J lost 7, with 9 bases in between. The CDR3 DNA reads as TGTGCCAGCAGTTTAAACGGGAAGGAGCAGTACTTC. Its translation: CASSLNGKEQYF.

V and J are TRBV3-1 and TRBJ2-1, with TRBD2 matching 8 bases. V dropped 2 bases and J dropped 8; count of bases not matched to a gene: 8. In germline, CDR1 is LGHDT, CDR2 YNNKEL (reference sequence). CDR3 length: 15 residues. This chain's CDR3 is CASSQQVAGRDEQFF. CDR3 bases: TGTGCCAGCAGCCAACAAGTAGCGGGAAGGGATGAGCAGTTCTTC.

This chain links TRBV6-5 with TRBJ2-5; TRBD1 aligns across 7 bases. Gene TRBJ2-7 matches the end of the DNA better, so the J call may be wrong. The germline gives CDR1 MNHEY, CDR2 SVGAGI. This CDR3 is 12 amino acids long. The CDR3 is CASRRTGDEQYF. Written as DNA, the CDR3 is TGTGCCAGCAGAAGAACAGGGGACGAGCAGTACTTC.

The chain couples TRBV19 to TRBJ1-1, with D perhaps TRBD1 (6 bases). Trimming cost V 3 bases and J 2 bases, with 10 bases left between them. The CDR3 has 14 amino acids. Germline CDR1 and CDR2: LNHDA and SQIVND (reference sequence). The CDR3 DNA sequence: TGTGCCAGTAGTATTCAAGGGGGTAACACTGAAGCTTTCTTT. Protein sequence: CASSIQGGNTEAFF.

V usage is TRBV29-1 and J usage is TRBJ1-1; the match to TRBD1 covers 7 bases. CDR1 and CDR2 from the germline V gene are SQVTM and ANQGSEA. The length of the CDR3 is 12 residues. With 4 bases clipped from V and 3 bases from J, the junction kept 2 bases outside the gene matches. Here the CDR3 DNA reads TGCAGCGTTGCCAGGGGGGACACTGAAGCTTTCTTT. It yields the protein CSVARGDTEAFF.

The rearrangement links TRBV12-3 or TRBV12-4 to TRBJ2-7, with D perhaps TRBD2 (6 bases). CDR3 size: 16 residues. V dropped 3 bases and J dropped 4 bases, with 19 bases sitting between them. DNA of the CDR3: TGTGCCAGCAGTTTCGGGGTTGCCGGGAGCCGGTACGAGCAGTACTTC. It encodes CASSFGVAGSRYEQYF.

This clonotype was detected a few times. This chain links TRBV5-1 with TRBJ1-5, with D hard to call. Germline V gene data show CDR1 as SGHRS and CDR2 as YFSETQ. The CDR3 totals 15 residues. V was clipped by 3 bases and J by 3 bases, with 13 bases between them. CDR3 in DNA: TGCGCCAGCAGCTCGACACTCGGGCCCAATCAGCCCCAGCATTTT. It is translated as CASSSTLGPNQPQHF. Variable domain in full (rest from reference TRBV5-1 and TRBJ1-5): KAGVTQTPRYLIKTRGQQVTLSCSPISGHRSVSWYQQTPGQGLQFLFEYFSETQRNKGNFPGRFSGRQFSNSRSEMNVSTLELGDSALYLCASSSTLGPNQPQHFGDGTRLSIL.

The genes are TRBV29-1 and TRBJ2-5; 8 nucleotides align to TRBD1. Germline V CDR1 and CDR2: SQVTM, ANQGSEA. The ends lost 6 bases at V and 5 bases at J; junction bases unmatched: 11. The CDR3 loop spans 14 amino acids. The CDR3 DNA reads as TGCAGCGTGGGGCAGGGGGCTATGGTGGAGACCCAGTACTTC. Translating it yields CSVGQGAMVETQYF.

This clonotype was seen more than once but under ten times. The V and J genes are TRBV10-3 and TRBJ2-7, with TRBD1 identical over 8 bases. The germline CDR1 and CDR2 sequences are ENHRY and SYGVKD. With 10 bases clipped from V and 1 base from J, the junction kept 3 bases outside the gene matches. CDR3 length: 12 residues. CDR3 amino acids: CATRTGSYEQYF. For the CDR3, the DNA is TGTGCCACCCGGACAGGGTCCTACGAGCAGTACTTC.